The clone carrying this TCR beta chain was counted ten times or more. The library targeted TCRbeta and was prepared with unique molecular identifiers. A single record per CDR3 protein comes from TCRdb applying MiXCR to the PCR reads. The sample comprises some 530,000 distinct CDR3 sequences, around 13% of which are singletons, and 4.5% to 6% rests with the top ten. These data come from a study of T-cell reconstitution after alpha-beta-depleted transplantation in children. CDR1 SGHTA and CDR2 FQGTGA come from the germline V gene. The CDR3 runs 13 residues. V was trimmed by 0 bases and J by 3 bases, leaving 2 bases between them.

The sample consisted of PBMCs from the stem cell graft donor, taken from the stem cell graft. V gene TRBV7-3 combines with J gene TRBJ2-2, with D unresolved. This sequence originates from a human donor who donated a stem cell graft to a child with combined immunodeficiency. CDR3 DNA sequence: TGTGCCAGCAGCTTAACAGACACCGGGGAGCTGTTTTTT. Its translation: CASSLTDTGELFF. Supplemented by reference TRBV7-3 and TRBJ2-2, the full variable domain reads GAGVSQTPSNKVTEKGKYVELRCDPISGHTALYWYRQSLGQGPEFLIYFQGTGAADDSGLPNDRFFAVRPEGSVSTLKIQRTERGDSAVYLCASSLTDTGELFFGEGSRLTVL.